This T cell receptor (beta chain) derives from a study of T cells after yellow fever vaccination. Study-wide context: Fractions of low cell number were prepared using SMART-Seq v4 Ultra Low Input.

The CDR3 spans 12 residues. The V gene lost 1 base and the J gene lost 5 bases, with 4 bases spanning the gap. Germline CDR1 reads SEHNR; CDR2 reads FQNEAQ (reference sequence). This clonotype was observed many times. Antigen specificity is unknown. Overall study results and limits: Clonotypes found in both CD4 and CD8 compartments made up a small share. Among primary-vaccination clones, most reappeared after the booster, at 95% to 96% for CD4 and 85% to 90% for CD8.

The 5'RACE template-switching step produced TCR cDNA and added a universal primer site and UMIs. TCRdb re-analysed the 5' RACE reads in MiXCR, keeping a single row per CDR3 protein. The sample yields roughly 190,000 distinct CDR3 sequences, approximately 9.9% seen once. The material was CD8+ T cells sorted from PBMCs, obtained 15 days after the yellow fever booster vaccination. The V gene is TRBV7-9, the J gene TRBJ2-3; unclear D gene. The receptor was isolated from a man aged 18-30 years who received the YFV17D yellow fever vaccine. CDR3 residues: CASSLDLDTQYF. The DNA of the CDR3 is TGTGCCAGCAGCTTAGATCTAGATACGCAGTATTTT.